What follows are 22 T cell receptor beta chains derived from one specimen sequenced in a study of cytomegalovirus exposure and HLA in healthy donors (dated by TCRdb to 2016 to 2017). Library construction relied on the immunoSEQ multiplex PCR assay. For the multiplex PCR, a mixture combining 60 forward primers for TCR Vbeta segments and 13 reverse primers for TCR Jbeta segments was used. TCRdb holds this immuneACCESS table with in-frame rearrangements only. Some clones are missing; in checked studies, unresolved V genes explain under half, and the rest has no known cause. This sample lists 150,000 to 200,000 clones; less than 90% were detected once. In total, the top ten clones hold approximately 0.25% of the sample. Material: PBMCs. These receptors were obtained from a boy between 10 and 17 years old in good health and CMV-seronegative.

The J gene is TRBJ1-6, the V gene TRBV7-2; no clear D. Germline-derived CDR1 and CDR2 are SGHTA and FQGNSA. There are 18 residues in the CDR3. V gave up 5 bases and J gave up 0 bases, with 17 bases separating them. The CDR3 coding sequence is TGTGCCAGCAGCATTTCAACCCGGGTGAGCTCCTATAATTCACCCCTCCACTTT. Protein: CASSISTRVSSYNSPLHF.

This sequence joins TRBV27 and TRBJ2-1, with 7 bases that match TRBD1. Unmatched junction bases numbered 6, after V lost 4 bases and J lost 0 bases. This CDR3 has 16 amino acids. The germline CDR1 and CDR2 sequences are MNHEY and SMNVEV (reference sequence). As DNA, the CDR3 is TGTGCCAGCAGTTCCTTAGCAGGGGGCTCCTACAATGAGCAGTTCTTC. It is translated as CASSSLAGGSYNEQFF.

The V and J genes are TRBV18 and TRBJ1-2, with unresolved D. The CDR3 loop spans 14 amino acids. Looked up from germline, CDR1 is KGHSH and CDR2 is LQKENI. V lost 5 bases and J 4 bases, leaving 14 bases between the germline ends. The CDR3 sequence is CASSISPQIYGYTF. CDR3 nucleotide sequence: TGTGCCAGCTCAATCTCTCCACAAATCTATGGCTACACCTTC.

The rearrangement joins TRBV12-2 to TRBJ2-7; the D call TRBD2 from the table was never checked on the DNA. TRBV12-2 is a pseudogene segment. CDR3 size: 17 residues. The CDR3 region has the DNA TGTGCAAGTCGCCCCCTTATTAGCGGGAGGTCAAACTACGAGCAGTACTTC. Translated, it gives CASRPLISGRSNYEQYF.

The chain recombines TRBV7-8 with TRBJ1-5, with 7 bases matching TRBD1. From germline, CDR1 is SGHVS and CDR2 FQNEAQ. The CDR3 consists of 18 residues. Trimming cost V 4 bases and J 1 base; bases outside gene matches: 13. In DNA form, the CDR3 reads TGTGCCAGCAGCTCGAGGATGACAGGGCCCTTGAGCAATCAGCCCCAGCATTTT. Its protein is CASSSRMTGPLSNQPQHF. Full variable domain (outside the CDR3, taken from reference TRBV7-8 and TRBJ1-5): GAGVSQSPRYKVAKRGQDVALRCDPISGHVSLFWYQQALGQGPEFLTYFQNEAQLDKSGLPSDRFFAERPEGSVSTLKIQRTQQEDSAVYLCASSSRMTGPLSNQPQHFGDGTRLSIL.

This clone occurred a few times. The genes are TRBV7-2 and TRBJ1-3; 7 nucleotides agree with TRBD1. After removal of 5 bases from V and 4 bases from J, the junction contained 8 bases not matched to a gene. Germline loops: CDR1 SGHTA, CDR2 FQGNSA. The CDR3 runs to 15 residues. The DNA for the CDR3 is TGTGCCAGCAGCACAAACAGGGGTGGAGGAAACACCATATATTTT. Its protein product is CASSTNRGGGNTIYF.

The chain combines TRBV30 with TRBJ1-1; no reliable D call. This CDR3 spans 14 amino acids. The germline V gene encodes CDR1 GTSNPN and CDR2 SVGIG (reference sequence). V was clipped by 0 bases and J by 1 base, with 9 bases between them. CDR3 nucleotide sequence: TGTGCCTGGAGTGTCCCAGAATCGAACACTGAAGCTTTCTTT. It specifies CAWSVPESNTEAFF.

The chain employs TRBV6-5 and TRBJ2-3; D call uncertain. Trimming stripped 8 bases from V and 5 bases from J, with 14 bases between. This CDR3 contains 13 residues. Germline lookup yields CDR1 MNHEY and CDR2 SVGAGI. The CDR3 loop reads CASALKPRDTQYF. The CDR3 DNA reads TGTGCCAGCGCTTTGAAGCCTCGAGATACGCAGTATTTT.

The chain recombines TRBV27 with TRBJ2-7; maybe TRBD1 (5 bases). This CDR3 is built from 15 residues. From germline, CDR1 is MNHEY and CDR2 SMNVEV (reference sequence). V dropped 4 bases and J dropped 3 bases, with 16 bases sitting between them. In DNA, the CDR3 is TGTGCCAGCAGTTACGACACTGGACATCGCTACGAGCAGTACTTC. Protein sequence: CASSYDTGHRYEQYF.

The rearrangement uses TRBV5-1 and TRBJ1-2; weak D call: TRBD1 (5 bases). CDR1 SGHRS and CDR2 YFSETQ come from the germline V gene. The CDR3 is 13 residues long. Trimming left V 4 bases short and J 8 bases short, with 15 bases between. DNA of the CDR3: TGCGCCAGCAGCCCAGGGTTTTCAAGGGGCTACACCTTC. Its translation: CASSPGFSRGYTF. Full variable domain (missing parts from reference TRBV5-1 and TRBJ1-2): KAGVTQTPRYLIKTRGQQVTLSCSPISGHRSVSWYQQTPGQGLQFLFEYFSETQRNKGNFPGRFSGRQFSNSRSEMNVSTLELGDSALYLCASSPGFSRGYTFGSGTRLTVV.

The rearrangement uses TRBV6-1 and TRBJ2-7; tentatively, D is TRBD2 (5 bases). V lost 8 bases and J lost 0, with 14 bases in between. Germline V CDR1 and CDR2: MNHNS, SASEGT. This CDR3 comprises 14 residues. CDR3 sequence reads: CASEMRAPSYEQYF. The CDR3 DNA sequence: TGTGCCAGCGAGATGAGGGCCCCCTCCTACGAGCAGTACTTC.

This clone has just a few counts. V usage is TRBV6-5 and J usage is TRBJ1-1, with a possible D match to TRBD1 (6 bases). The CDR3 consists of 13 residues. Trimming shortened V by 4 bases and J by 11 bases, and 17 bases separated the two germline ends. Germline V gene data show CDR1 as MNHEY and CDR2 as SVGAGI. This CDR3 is CASSSTGRTSAFF. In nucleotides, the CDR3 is TGTGCCAGCAGTTCTACAGGGAGAACGAGTGCTTTCTTT.

CDR3 in DNA: TGTGCCAGTAGTGGACAGACATACGGGGAGCTGTTTTTT. Its translation: CASSGQTYGELFF. The genes are TRBV19 and TRBJ2-2; D is possibly TRBD1 (6 bases). V was cut by 5 bases and J by 7 bases, with 11 bases left in between. Per germline, CDR1 LNHDA and CDR2 SQIVND (reference sequence). The CDR3 has 13 residues.

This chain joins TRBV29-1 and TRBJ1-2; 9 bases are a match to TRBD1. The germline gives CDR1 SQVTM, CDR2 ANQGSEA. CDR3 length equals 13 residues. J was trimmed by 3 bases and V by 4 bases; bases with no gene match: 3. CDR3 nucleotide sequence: TGCAGCGTTGCTGACAGGGGGTACTATGGCTACACCTTC. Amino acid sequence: CSVADRGYYGYTF.

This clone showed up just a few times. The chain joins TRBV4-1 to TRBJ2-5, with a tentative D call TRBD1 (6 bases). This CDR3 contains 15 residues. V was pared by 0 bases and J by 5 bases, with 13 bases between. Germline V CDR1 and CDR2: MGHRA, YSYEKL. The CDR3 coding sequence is TGCGCCAGCAGCCAAGACCCAGGGGTCGAGGAGACCCAGTACTTC. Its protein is CASSQDPGVEETQYF.

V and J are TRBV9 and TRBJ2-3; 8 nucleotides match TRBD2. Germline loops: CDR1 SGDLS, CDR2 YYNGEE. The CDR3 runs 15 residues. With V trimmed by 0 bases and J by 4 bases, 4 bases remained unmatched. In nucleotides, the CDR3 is TGTGCCAGCAGCGTAGGCGGGAGGATGGCAGATACGCAGTATTTT. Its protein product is CASSVGGRMADTQYF.

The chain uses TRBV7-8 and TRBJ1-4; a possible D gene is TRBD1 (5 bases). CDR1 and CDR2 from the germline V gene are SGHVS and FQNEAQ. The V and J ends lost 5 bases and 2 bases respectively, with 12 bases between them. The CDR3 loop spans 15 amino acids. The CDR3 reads CASSGGKGTNEKLFF. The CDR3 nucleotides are TGTGCCAGCAGCGGGGGGAAGGGGACTAATGAAAAACTGTTTTTT.

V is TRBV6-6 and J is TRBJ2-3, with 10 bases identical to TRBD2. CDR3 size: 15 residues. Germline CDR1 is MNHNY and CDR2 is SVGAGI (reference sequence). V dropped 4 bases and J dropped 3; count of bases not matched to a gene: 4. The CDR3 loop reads CASSFQAGGTDTQYF. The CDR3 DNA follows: TGTGCCAGCAGTTTCCAAGCGGGGGGGACAGATACGCAGTATTTT.

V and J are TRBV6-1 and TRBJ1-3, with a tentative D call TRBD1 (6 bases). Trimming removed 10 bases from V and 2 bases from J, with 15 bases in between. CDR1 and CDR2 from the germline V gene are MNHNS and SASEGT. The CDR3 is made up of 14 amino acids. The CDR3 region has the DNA TGTGCCACCCGGACAGAAGTAGCTGGAAACACCATATATTTT. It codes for CATRTEVAGNTIYF.

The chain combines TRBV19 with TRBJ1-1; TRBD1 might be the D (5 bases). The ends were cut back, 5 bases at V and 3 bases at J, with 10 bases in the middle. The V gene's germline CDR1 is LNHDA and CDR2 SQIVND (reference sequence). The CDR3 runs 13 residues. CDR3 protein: CASSARVYTEAFF. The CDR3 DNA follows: TGTGCCAGTAGTGCCAGGGTTTACACTGAAGCTTTCTTT.

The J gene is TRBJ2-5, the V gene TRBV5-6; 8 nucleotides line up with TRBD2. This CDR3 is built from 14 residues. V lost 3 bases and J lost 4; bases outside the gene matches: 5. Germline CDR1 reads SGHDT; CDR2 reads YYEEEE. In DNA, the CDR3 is TGTGCCAGCAGCTCGAGCGGGAGTGCAGAGACCCAGTACTTC. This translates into CASSSSGSAETQYF. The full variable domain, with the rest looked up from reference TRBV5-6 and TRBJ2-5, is DAGVTQSPTHLIKTRGQQVTLRCSPKSGHDTVSWYQQALGQGPQFIFQYYEEEERQRGNFPDRFSGHQFPNYSSELNVNALLLGDSALYLCASSSSGSAETQYFGPGTRLLVL.

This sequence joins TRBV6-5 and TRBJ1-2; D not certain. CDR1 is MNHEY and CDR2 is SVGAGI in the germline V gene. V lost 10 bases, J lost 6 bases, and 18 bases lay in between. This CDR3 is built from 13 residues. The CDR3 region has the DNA TGTGCCACCTCATCCAGTTTTTCTGATGGCTACACCTTC. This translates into CATSSSFSDGYTF.